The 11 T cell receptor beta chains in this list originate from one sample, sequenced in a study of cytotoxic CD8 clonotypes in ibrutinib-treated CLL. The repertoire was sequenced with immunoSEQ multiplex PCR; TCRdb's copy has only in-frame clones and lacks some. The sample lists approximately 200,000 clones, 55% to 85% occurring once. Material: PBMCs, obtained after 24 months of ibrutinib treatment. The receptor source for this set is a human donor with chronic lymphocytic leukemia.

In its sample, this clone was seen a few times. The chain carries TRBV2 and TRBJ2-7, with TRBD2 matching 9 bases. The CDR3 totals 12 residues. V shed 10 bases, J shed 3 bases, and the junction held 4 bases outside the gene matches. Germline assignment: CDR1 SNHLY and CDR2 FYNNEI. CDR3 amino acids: CANSGSGYEQYF. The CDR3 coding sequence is TGTGCCAATAGCGGGAGTGGCTACGAGCAGTACTTC.

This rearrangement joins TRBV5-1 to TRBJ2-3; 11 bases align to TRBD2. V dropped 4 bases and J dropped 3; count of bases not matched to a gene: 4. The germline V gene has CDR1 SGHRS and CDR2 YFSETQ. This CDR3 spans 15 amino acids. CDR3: CASSTTSGGTDTQYF. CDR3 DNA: TGCGCCAGCAGCACAACTAGCGGGGGAACAGATACGCAGTATTTT.

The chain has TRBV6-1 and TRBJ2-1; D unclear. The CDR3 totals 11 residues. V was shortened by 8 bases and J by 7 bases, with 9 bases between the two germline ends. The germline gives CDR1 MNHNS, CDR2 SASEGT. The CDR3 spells CASFWWNEQFF. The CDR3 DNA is TGTGCCAGCTTTTGGTGGAATGAGCAGTTCTTC.

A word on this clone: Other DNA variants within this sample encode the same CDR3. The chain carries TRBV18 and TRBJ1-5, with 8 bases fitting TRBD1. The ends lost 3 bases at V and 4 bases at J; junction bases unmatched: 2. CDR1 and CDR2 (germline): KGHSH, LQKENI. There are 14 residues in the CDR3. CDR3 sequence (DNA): TGTGCCAGCTCACCCGGACAGGGAAATCAGCCCCAGCATTTT. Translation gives CASSPGQGNQPQHF. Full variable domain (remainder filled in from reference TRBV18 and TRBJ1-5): NAGVMQNPRHLVRRRGQEARLRCSPMKGHSHVYWYRQLPEEGLKFMVYLQKENIIDESGMPKERFSAEFPKEGPSILRIQQVVRGDSAAYFCASSPGQGNQPQHFGDGTRLSIL.

In nucleotides, the CDR3 is TGTGCTAGTGGTTTGGTGTTAGGGGGGACAAAGTATATTAATGAAAAACTGTTTTTT. Encoded protein: CASGLVLGGTKYINEKLFF. V gene TRBV12-5 combines with J gene TRBJ1-4; maybe TRBD1 (6 bases). Germline V gene lookup returns CDR1 LGHNT and CDR2 FRNRAP. V gave up 0 bases and J gave up 4 bases, with 21 bases separating them. The CDR3 consists of 19 residues.

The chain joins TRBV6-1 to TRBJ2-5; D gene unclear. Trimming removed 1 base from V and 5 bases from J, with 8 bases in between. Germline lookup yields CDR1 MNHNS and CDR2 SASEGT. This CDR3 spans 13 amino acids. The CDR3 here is CASSEGGIETQYF. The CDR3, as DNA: TGTGCCAGCAGTGAAGGCGGAATTGAGACCCAGTACTTC.

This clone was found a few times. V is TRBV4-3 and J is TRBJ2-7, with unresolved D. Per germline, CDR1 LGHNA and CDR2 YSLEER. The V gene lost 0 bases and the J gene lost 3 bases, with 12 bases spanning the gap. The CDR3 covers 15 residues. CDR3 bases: TGCGCCAGCAGCCAAGATCCCAGCGACCACTACGAGCAGTACTTC. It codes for CASSQDPSDHYEQYF.

The CDR3 coding sequence is TGTGCCAGCAGCATCGGACTTTATGGCTACACCTTC. Amino acid sequence: CASSIGLYGYTF. The chain employs TRBV7-9 and TRBJ1-2; D is unclear. Germline V gene data show CDR1 as SEHNR and CDR2 as FQNEAQ (reference sequence). The CDR3 runs to 12 residues. V lost 5 bases to trimming and J lost 5 bases, with 9 bases between them.

CDR3 nucleotides: TGTGCCAGCAGCTCACCGGGACAGGCCATCTACGAGCAGTACTTC. Translated: CASSSPGQAIYEQYF. The chain recombines TRBV6-6 with TRBJ2-7; 8 bases align to TRBD1. CDR3 size: 15 residues. V was pared by 6 bases and J by 3 bases, with 10 bases of the junction left unmatched. In germline, CDR1 is MNHNY, CDR2 SVGAGI (reference sequence).

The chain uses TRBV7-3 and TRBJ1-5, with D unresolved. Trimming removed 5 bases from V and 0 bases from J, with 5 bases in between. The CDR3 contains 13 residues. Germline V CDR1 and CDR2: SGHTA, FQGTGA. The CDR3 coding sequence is TGTGCCAGCAGCCAGGATAGCAATCAGCCCCAGCATTTT. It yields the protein CASSQDSNQPQHF.

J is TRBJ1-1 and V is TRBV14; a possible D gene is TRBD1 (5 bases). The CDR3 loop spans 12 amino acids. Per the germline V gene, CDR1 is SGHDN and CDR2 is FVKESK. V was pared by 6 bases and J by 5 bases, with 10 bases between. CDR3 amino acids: CASRPGRTEAFF. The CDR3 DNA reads TGTGCCAGCAGGCCAGGGAGGACTGAAGCTTTCTTT.